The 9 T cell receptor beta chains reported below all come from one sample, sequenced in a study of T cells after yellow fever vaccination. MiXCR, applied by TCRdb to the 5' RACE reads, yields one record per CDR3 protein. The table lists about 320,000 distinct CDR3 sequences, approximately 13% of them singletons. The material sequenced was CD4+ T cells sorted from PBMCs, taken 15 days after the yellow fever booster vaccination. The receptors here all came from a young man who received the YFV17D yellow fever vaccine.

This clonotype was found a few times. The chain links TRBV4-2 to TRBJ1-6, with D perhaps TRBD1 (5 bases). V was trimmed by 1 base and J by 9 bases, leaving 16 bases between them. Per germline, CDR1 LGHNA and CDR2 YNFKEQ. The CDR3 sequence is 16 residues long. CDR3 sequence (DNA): TGTGCCAGCAGCCAAGCCCCCGACAGCGGAGGTTCACCCCTCCACTTT. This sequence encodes CASSQAPDSGGSPLHF.

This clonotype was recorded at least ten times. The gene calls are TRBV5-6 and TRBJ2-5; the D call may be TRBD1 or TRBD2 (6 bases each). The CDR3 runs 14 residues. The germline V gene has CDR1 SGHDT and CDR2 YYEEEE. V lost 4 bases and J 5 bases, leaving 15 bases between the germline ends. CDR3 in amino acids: CASSPGGGTETQYF. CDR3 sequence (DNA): TGTGCCAGCAGCCCTGGAGGGGGTACGGAGACCCAGTACTTC. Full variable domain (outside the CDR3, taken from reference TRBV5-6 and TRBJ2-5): DAGVTQSPTHLIKTRGQQVTLRCSPKSGHDTVSWYQQALGQGPQFIFQYYEEEERQRGNFPDRFSGHQFPNYSSELNVNALLLGDSALYLCASSPGGGTETQYFGPGTRLLVL.

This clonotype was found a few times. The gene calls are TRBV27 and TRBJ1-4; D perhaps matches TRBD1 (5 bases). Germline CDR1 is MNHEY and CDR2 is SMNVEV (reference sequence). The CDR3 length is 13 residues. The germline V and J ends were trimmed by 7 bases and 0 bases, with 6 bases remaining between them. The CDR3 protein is CASMGATNEKLFF. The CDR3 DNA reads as TGTGCCAGCATGGGGGCAACTAATGAAAAACTGTTTTTT.

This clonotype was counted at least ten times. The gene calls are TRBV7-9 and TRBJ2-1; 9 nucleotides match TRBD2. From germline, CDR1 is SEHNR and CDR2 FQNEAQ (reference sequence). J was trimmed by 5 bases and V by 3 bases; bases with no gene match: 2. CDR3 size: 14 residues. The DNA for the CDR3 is TGTGCCAGCAGCTTGGTAGCGGGGGACAATGAGCAGTTCTTC. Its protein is CASSLVAGDNEQFF.

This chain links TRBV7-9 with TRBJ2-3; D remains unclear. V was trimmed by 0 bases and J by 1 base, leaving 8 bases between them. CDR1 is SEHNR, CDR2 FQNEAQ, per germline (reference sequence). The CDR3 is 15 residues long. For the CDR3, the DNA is TGTGCCAGCAGCTTAGCGCTTTACGGCACAGATACGCAGTATTTT. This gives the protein CASSLALYGTDTQYF.

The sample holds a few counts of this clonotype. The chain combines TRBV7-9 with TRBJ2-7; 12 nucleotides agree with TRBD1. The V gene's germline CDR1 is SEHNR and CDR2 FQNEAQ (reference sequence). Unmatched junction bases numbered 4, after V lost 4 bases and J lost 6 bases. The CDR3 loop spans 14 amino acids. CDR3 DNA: TGTGCCAGCAGCTCGGGACAGGGGGCTTTCGAGCAGTACTTC. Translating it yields CASSSGQGAFEQYF.

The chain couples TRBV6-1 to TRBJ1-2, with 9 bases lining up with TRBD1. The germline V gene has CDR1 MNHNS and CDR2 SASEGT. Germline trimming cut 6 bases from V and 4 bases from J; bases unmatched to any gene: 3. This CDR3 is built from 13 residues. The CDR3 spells CASSTGGVYGYTF. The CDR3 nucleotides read TGTGCCAGCAGCACAGGGGGCGTCTATGGCTACACCTTC.

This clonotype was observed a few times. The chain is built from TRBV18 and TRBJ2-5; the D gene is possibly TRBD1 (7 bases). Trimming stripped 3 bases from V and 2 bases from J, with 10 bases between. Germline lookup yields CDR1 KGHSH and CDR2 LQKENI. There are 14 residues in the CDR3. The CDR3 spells CASSPRGQQETQYF. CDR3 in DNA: TGTGCCAGCTCACCGCGGGGACAGCAAGAGACCCAGTACTTC.

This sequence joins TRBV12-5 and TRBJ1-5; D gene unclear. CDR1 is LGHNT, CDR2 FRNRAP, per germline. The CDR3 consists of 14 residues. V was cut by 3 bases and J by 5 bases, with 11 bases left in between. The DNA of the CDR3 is TGTGCTAGTGGTTTTCAGTCCCCAGATCAGCCCCAGCATTTT. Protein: CASGFQSPDQPQHF. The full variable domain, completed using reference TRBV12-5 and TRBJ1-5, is DARVTQTPRHKVTEMGQEVTMRCQPILGHNTVFWYRQTMMQGLELLAYFRNRAPLDDSGMPKDRFSAEMPDATLATLKIQPSEPRDSAVYFCASGFQSPDQPQHFGDGTRLSIL.